At least ten counts were recorded for the clone carrying this T cell receptor beta chain. Its antigen is currently unknown. These data originate in a study of breast tumors, draining lymph nodes, adjacent tissues. The lymph nodes were axillary draining lymph nodes from breast cancer patients. CDR1 and CDR2 from the germline V gene are SGHTA and FQGNSA. The CDR3 contains 11 residues. Trimming left V 5 bases short and J 8 bases short, with 7 bases between. Findings and caveats of the study: Luminal-like breast cancer showed significantly higher tumor–nontumor repertoire similarity than basal-like. Data only fit, rather than demonstrated, lymph node origin of most tumor T cells. Compared with lymph nodes, tumors were less diverse; compared with nontumor tissue, more.

TCRdb ran MiXCR on the multiplex PCR reads and lists one entry per CDR3 protein. The sample lists 250,000 or so distinct CDR3 sequences, 30% occurring once. The sequence came from a female donor with breast cancer. Some clones in this sample may be carry-over from other donors' samples. Material: axillary lymph node tissue. The chain joins TRBV7-2 to TRBJ2-4; D call uncertain. CDR3 DNA sequence: TGTGCCAGCAGCAGAGAGGACATTCAGTACTTC. Amino acid sequence: CASSREDIQYF.